Detailed here is one T cell receptor beta chain. This clone showed up just once. Its antigen target is currently unknown. Per-base qualities were not stored, and no clone one base away is much larger. This sample is drawn from a study of shared clonotypes between healthy human individuals (dated by TCRdb to about 2020). With regard to the full study: The cohort included three men and a couple of women between 18 and 49 years of age. For each donor, CD4 naive and CD4 memory were each run on three plates, CD8 naive on two plates, and CD8 memory on one plate. Leukapheresis yielded between about 0.94 and 8.9 billion PBMCs per donor. To increase sequencing depth and limit assay-specific biases, TCR repertoire library preparation and sequencing were carried out by different laboratories using diverse techniques. The study deeply sequenced blood TCR repertoires of about 5 healthy adults to estimate repertoire size and the extent of clonotype sharing between individuals.

Summary of the overall study and its limitations: Across a few donors, around 5.4% of naive CD4, around 3.5% of naive CD8, approximately 2.5% of memory CD4, and over 0.35% of memory CD8 clonotypes were shared. Estimated clonotype richness was generally larger for naive than for memory subsets. Because the study included only a small number of donors, the genetic and exposure-history diversity represented was limited. Even with the large sequencing depth, rarefaction of the sorted-subset datasets indicated that sequencing was incomplete. Pairwise subsampling indicated that sequencing depth was expected to affect the degree of clonotype sharing among donors. Higher generation probabilities were observed for clonotypes shared by all four sorted-subset donors than for non-shared clonotypes. Only blood was sampled, and tissue TCR repertoires likely differ from those in blood.

CD8 naive samples consisted of CD45RO-negative cells that were positively selected for CCR7, yielding a CD45RA+CCR7+ population without TemRA cells. The donors were healthy, HIV-negative adults with no recently reported acute infections or vaccinations. Every donor was a Caucasian adult living in Nashville, Tennessee, USA. Blood was obtained by leukapheresis, after which PBMCs were separated by Ficoll-Histopaque density gradient centrifugation and cryopreserved in liquid nitrogen vapor phase. Analytical flow cytometry was used to check the purity and quantity of each magnetically sorted T cell population. Genomic DNA was isolated from every sorted fraction and measured by UV absorbance on a Nanodrop 2000c. CDR1 and CDR2 are read off the germline V gene as SGHDT and YYEEEE. V is reduced by 2 bases and J by 4 bases, leaving a spacing of 16 bases between them. From the cysteine up to the phenylalanine, the CDR3 has a length of 16 residues. CDR3 DNA is the only sequence kept; it has 48 bases, read in frame from the first base.

Using the deep immunoSEQ assay, multiplex PCR amplified TCR CDR3 regions from genomic DNA. Extracted genomic DNA from each cell subset was distributed evenly across all wells of several immunoSEQ 96-well plates, and each plate was treated as a replicate. Each replicate PCR for sorted subsets received around 200 ng genomic DNA, equal to about 30,000 T cell genomes. Purified libraries were quantified with a Qubit 3.0 fluorometer, sized on a Bioanalyzer 2100, and re-quantified with the KAPA Library Quantification kit. Every immunoSEQ 96-well plate was sequenced on a separate single-read 150-cycle Illumina NextSeq 550 flow cell. The authors' pipeline ran thus. Because the immunoSEQ output held only junctional sequences and lacked quality scores, the filtering could not match the filtering applied to full-length reads. To assign V/J genes and CDR3, sequences were annotated against IMGT germline references using PyIR, a Python wrapper for IgBLAST v1.9. Reads were filtered out if the reads had weak V/J assignments (E-value above 1e-6), no CDR3, stop codons, out-of-frame junctions, or ambiguous translated residues. V3J clonotypes were defined as sequences sharing an identical inferred V gene, J gene, and CDR3 amino acid sequence. To compute the percentage overlap between repertoires, the number of shared unique clonotypes was divided by the size of the smaller repertoire. Repertoire richness was assessed with RTK rarefaction, the Chao1 estimator, and Recon v2.1 estimates of unobserved clonotypes. Generation probabilities for all TCRbeta clonotypes obtained by the gDNA method from a handful of donors were computed using OLGA. Held by TCRdb, this immuneACCESS table contains in-frame sequences only and omits some clones. Under half of the omission traces to an unresolved V gene where checked; the cause of the rest is unknown. That table supplies the V and J calls and clone size; D and trimming were determined from the DNA. The sample records about 2 million clones, roughly 94% of which are singletons. The ten biggest clones cover less than 1.5% of the sample.

The TCR comes from a man between 18 and 35 years old in good health. The chain was built from TRBV5-6 and TRBJ2-1; no confident D gene assignment can be made. Sequenced sample: naive CD8+ T cells sorted from blood. Reading the label with the study, this specimen's cell subset or site is: CD45RA+CCR7+. The CDR3 region reads CASSFLGTPFYNEQFF. The DNA reads TGTGCCAGCAGCTTCCTTGGCACACCCTTTTACAATGAGCAGTTCTTC.